This T cell receptor beta chain was found in a study of T-cell memory formation after mild COVID-19. This CDR3 is built from 13 residues. Germline CDR1 is MNHEY and CDR2 is SMNVEV (reference sequence). Between the trimmed V and J ends, which lost 0 bases and 9 bases, there was a span of 9 bases. Study-wide results and limits: A second wave of clones peaked on day 37, and their SARS-CoV-2 specificity went unconfirmed.

Constant-segment primers were used for 5'RACE, and the resulting TCR alpha and TCR beta cDNA libraries carried sample barcodes and UMIs. MiXCR, run by TCRdb on the 5' RACE reads, gives a single entry per CDR3 protein. The table lists 350,000 to 500,000 distinct CDR3 sequences, 20% of them singletons. About this clonotype itself: Its antigen is not known.

V is TRBV27 and J is TRBJ2-1; TRBD1 is a possible D gene (6 bases). The sample was PBMCs or a T cell subset sorted from them (not recorded which). This TCR came from an adult woman who had mild COVID-19 (a few samples of this study predate the infection). Cell type and time point are not known. As DNA, the CDR3 is TGTGCCAGCAGTTTATCTGGGACAATTGAGCAGTTCTTC. It codes for CASSLSGTIEQFF.